This is a list of T cell receptor beta chains from one sample in a study of identical twins. TCRdb reanalysed the 5' RACE reads using MiXCR and keeps one entry per CDR3 protein. The sample contains approximately 300,000 distinct CDR3 sequences, nearly 9.5% of which appear only once. This same sample was also taken into another study, of yellow fever vaccine responses in identical twins.

Sequencing was performed on CD8+ T cells sorted from blood. The receptor set was obtained from a woman younger than 30 in good health. The CDR3 runs from the conserved cysteine through the conserved F or W. Each record gives: CDR3 DNA, CDR3 protein, D gene, clone size, J gene, V gene. A D gene is named only where the DNA matches it firmly. Part of the rows lack a size; the others show once, few, many or a class for expanded clones.

DNA: TGTGCCATCAGTGAGTTTATCCGGGACCAGCGGGGAACCGGGGAGCTGTTTTTT
CDR3: CAISEFIRDQRGTGELFF
D: TRBD2
size: many
J: TRBJ2-2
V: TRBV10-3

DNA: TGCAGCGTTGGAGACAACTCTGGGGCCAACGTCCTGACTTTC
CDR3: CSVGDNSGANVLTF
D: NA
size: many
J: TRBJ2-6
V: TRBV29-1

DNA: TGCAGTGCTAGACTAGCGGGGGGGCCTTTATTAGATACGCAGTATTTT
CDR3: CSARLAGGPLLDTQYF
D: TRBD2
size: many
J: TRBJ2-3
V: TRBV20-1

DNA: TGTGCCAGGACGGTACCGGGACAGGGCGTAGCTGGGGCCAACGTCCTGACTTTC
CDR3: CARTVPGQGVAGANVLTF
D: TRBD1
size: NA
J: TRBJ2-6
V: TRBV2

DNA: TGTGCCAGCAGTTCCTGGACAGGGTGGAATGAGCAGTTCTTC
CDR3: CASSSWTGWNEQFF
D: TRBD1
size: NA
J: TRBJ2-1
V: TRBV28

DNA: TGTGCCAGCAGTGTCCAGGGTAGCAATCAGCCCCAGCATTTT
CDR3: CASSVQGSNQPQHF
D: NA
size: many
J: TRBJ1-5
V: TRBV2

DNA: TGCAGTGCTAGGGGAAGCGACAGGGGCTACTACGAGCAGTACTTC
CDR3: CSARGSDRGYYEQYF
D: TRBD1
size: few
J: TRBJ2-7
V: TRBV20-1

DNA: TGTGCCACCAGATCGAGCGGGGAAGAGACCCAGTACTTC
CDR3: CATRSSGEETQYF
D: TRBD2
size: few
J: TRBJ2-5
V: TRBV24-1

DNA: TGTGCCACCCACGCCACAGATACGCAGTATTTT
CDR3: CATHATDTQYF
D: NA
size: few
J: TRBJ2-3
V: TRBV7-9

DNA: TGCAGCGTCGACTTAGGACTAGCGGAAAATGAGCAGTTCTTC
CDR3: CSVDLGLAENEQFF
D: TRBD2
size: many
J: TRBJ2-1
V: TRBV29-1

DNA: TGTGCCAGCAGCTTACTGGACTCCACAGATACGCAGTATTTT
CDR3: CASSLLDSTDTQYF
D: NA
size: many
J: TRBJ2-3
V: TRBV7-9

DNA: TGCGCCAGCAGCCTTGGGGTAGGGACGTACAATGAGCAGTTCTTC
CDR3: CASSLGVGTYNEQFF
D: NA
size: many
J: TRBJ2-1
V: TRBV4-3

DNA: TGTGCCAGCAGTGGAACCCCTAGCGGGGCGAATGAGCAGTTCTTC
CDR3: CASSGTPSGANEQFF
D: TRBD2
size: NA
J: TRBJ2-1
V: TRBV6-1

DNA: TGTGCCAGCAGTGGAGGGAGCAATGAGCAGTTCTTC
CDR3: CASSGGSNEQFF
D: NA
size: many
J: TRBJ2-1
V: TRBV6-1

DNA: TGTGCCAGCAGTTCCCCGGTGGCCACCGGGGAGCTGTTTTTT
CDR3: CASSSPVATGELFF
D: NA
size: many
J: TRBJ2-2
V: TRBV12-3/TRBV12-4

DNA: TGTGCCAGCAGCTCTACCCACTTGACAGGTTTGAACACTGAAGCTTTCTTT
CDR3: CASSSTHLTGLNTEAFF
D: NA
size: NA
J: TRBJ1-1
V: TRBV7-2

DNA: TGCAGTGATCTAGCGGTCACAGATACGCAGTATTTT
CDR3: CSDLAVTDTQYF
D: TRBD2
size: many
J: TRBJ2-3
V: TRBV20-1

DNA: TGTGCCAGCAGCTTCGGGGAGGGAGCCTACGAGCAGTACTTC
CDR3: CASSFGEGAYEQYF
D: TRBD2
size: few
J: TRBJ2-7
V: TRBV11-2

DNA: TGTGCCAGCAGTCGCATAGGAGGGGTGGATACGCAGTATTTT
CDR3: CASSRIGGVDTQYF
D: NA
size: many
J: TRBJ2-3
V: TRBV27

DNA: TGTGCCAGCAGCTTTGGGGTAGCTCCCACCTACGAGCAGTACTTC
CDR3: CASSFGVAPTYEQYF
D: NA
size: NA
J: TRBJ2-7
V: TRBV7-2

DNA: TGTGCCAGCAGCCAAGCTTCCTTCTACGAGCAGTACTTC
CDR3: CASSQASFYEQYF
D: NA
size: many
J: TRBJ2-7
V: TRBV7-2

DNA: TGCGCCAGCAGCCAACGAGCGGGGCGAAGCACAGATACGCAGTATTTT
CDR3: CASSQRAGRSTDTQYF
D: TRBD2
size: NA
J: TRBJ2-3
V: TRBV4-1

DNA: TGTGCCAGCAGCCCTATTGGACTAGCTAGTTACTCCTACAATGAGCAGTTCTTC
CDR3: CASSPIGLASYSYNEQFF
D: TRBD2
size: few
J: TRBJ2-1
V: TRBV11-2

DNA: TGCGCCAGCAGCACCGGGACAGGCCTCCGCGTGGAGCAGTACTTC
CDR3: CASSTGTGLRVEQYF
D: TRBD1
size: NA
J: TRBJ2-7
V: TRBV5-1

DNA: TGTGCCAGCAGCTTACCGGACAGGCCTCGGGGCACAGATACGCAGTATTTT
CDR3: CASSLPDRPRGTDTQYF
D: TRBD1
size: many
J: TRBJ2-3
V: TRBV11-2

DNA: TGTGCCAGCAGCTTACTAGAAGGGGTGCAAGAGACCCAGTACTTC
CDR3: CASSLLEGVQETQYF
D: NA
size: few
J: TRBJ2-5
V: TRBV7-9

DNA: TGTGCAAGTCGCTTCTCGGGACTAGCGGCCAAAAACATTCAGTACTTC
CDR3: CASRFSGLAAKNIQYF
D: NA
size: NA
J: TRBJ2-4
V: TRBV12-2

DNA: TGCGCCAGCAGCTTAGCGGGAGGACTAGATACGCAGTATTTT
CDR3: CASSLAGGLDTQYF
D: TRBD2
size: many
J: TRBJ2-3
V: TRBV5-1

DNA: TGTGCCAGCAGTTATCAGGGACAGGGCGGTGGTGGCTACACCTTC
CDR3: CASSYQGQGGGGYTF
D: TRBD1
size: many
J: TRBJ1-2
V: TRBV6-5

DNA: TGTGCCAGCAGCTTGGTGCAGTACACCGGGGAGCTGTTTTTT
CDR3: CASSLVQYTGELFF
D: NA
size: many
J: TRBJ2-2
V: TRBV5-5

DNA: TGTGCCAGCAGTGGCCGGGAGAACTCCTACGAGCAGTACTTC
CDR3: CASSGRENSYEQYF
D: NA
size: many
J: TRBJ2-7
V: TRBV6-1

DNA: TGCAGCGCAGCGGACAGGGCACACACCGGGGAGCTGTTTTTT
CDR3: CSAADRAHTGELFF
D: TRBD1
size: many
J: TRBJ2-2
V: TRBV29-1

DNA: TGTGCCAGCAGCCAAGGCGGGCTCCCAGGCAATGAGCAGTTCTTC
CDR3: CASSQGGLPGNEQFF
D: NA
size: many
J: TRBJ2-1
V: TRBV3-1

DNA: TGTGCCAGCAGTGGCGGGACTAGCGGTTACAATGAGCAGTTCTTC
CDR3: CASSGGTSGYNEQFF
D: TRBD2
size: NA
J: TRBJ2-1
V: TRBV27

DNA: TGTGCCAGCAAGGGCGGAATTAGCACAGATACGCAGTATTTT
CDR3: CASKGGISTDTQYF
D: NA
size: NA
J: TRBJ2-3
V: TRBV28

DNA: TGCGCCAGCAGCTTGGACCTAACTAGCACAGATACGCAGTATTTT
CDR3: CASSLDLTSTDTQYF
D: NA
size: NA
J: TRBJ2-3
V: TRBV5-1

DNA: TGCAGTGCTAGCAGACCTAGCGGCTACGAGCAGTACTTC
CDR3: CSASRPSGYEQYF
D: TRBD2
size: many
J: TRBJ2-7
V: TRBV20-1

DNA: TGTGCCAGCACCGGGACGGGAGAAAAACTGTTTTTT
CDR3: CASTGTGEKLFF
D: NA
size: many
J: TRBJ1-4
V: TRBV12-3/TRBV12-4

DNA: TGCTGCGCTAGACTCAACCTAGCGGGAAGCTCCTACAATGAGCAGTTCTTC
CDR3: CCARLNLAGSSYNEQFF
D: TRBD2
size: few
J: TRBJ2-1
V: TRBV20-1

DNA: TGTGCCTGGAGCGGGAGGGCGTTGCCCTACGAGCAGTACTTC
CDR3: CAWSGRALPYEQYF
D: TRBD2
size: NA
J: TRBJ2-7
V: TRBV30

DNA: TGTGCCAGCAGCCCCCGCAAGACGGGAGTTTTCCTCGAGCAGTACTTC
CDR3: CASSPRKTGVFLEQYF
D: NA
size: NA
J: TRBJ2-7
V: TRBV7-9

DNA: TGTGCCAGCAGTGAATTAGGTGCCGCCACCTACGAGCAGTACTTC
CDR3: CASSELGAATYEQYF
D: NA
size: few
J: TRBJ2-7
V: TRBV25-1

DNA: TGTGCCAGCAGTTCTAGCGGGGACTCAGATACGCAGTATTTT
CDR3: CASSSSGDSDTQYF
D: TRBD2
size: few
J: TRBJ2-3
V: TRBV12-3/TRBV12-4

DNA: TGTGCCAGCAGTTTAGATTCTAGCGGGAGCGTCTCCGGGGAGCTGTTTTTT
CDR3: CASSLDSSGSVSGELFF
D: TRBD2
size: few
J: TRBJ2-2
V: TRBV27

DNA: TGCAGTGCTAGAGATCTACAGGGCACAGATACGCAGTATTTT
CDR3: CSARDLQGTDTQYF
D: NA
size: many
J: TRBJ2-3
V: TRBV20-1

DNA: TGTGCCAGTTCCGCAGGGGGCTACAATGAGCAGTTCTTC
CDR3: CASSAGGYNEQFF
D: TRBD1
size: many
J: TRBJ2-1
V: TRBV19

DNA: TGTGCCAGTAGTATAATGGCGACTAGCTACGAGCAGTACTTC
CDR3: CASSIMATSYEQYF
D: NA
size: NA
J: TRBJ2-7
V: TRBV19

DNA: TGTGCCAGCAGGGGGGACAGGCTGAACACTGAAGCTTTCTTT
CDR3: CASRGDRLNTEAFF
D: TRBD1
size: few
J: TRBJ1-1
V: TRBV7-9

DNA: TGTGCCAGCAGCAATTCCGGGACTAGCGGGGGGACTGAGCAGTTCTTC
CDR3: CASSNSGTSGGTEQFF
D: TRBD2
size: NA
J: TRBJ2-1
V: TRBV5-4

DNA: TGTGCCAGCAGCCCCGGGGGGCCGGGAAACATTCAGTACTTC
CDR3: CASSPGGPGNIQYF
D: NA
size: once
J: TRBJ2-4
V: TRBV5-4

DNA: TGTGCCAGCAGTTCCGGGACATTCTATGGCTACACCTTC
CDR3: CASSSGTFYGYTF
D: NA
size: few
J: TRBJ1-2
V: TRBV28

DNA: TGCAGTGCTAGATGGGGACTAGCGGGGGACCGATTCTCCTACAATGAGCAGTTCTTC
CDR3: CSARWGLAGDRFSYNEQFF
D: TRBD2
size: many
J: TRBJ2-1
V: TRBV20-1

DNA: TGTGCCAGCAGTTACTCGGTCACCGGGACAGGGCGATCCTACGAGCAGTACTTC
CDR3: CASSYSVTGTGRSYEQYF
D: TRBD1
size: few
J: TRBJ2-7
V: TRBV6-5

DNA: TGTGCCATCAGCCGAGATCAAGAGACCCAGTACTTC
CDR3: CAISRDQETQYF
D: NA
size: many
J: TRBJ2-5
V: TRBV10-3

DNA: TGTGCCAGCAGCCCGCGGACTACCACAGATACGCAGTATTTT
CDR3: CASSPRTTTDTQYF
D: NA
size: NA
J: TRBJ2-3
V: TRBV7-6